Reported below is one TCR beta chain. The record originates from a study of cytomegalovirus exposure and HLA in healthy donors. Vbeta (60) and Jbeta (13) primers were used in the PCR. Profiling relied on immunoSEQ multiplex PCR, and the TCRdb table lists in-frame clones only, not all of them. This table has roughly 130,000 clones, roughly four fifths appearing once. The material sequenced was PBMCs. The TCR was taken from a woman between 40 and 50 years old in good health and CMV-seropositive.

The CDR3 loop reads CATASGGTGNTEAFF. DNA for the CDR3: TGTGCCACCGCGTCCGGGGGGACGGGGAACACTGAAGCTTTCTTT. The chain joins TRBV15 to TRBJ1-1, with D possibly being TRBD1 (5 bases). V lost 8 bases and J lost 1, with 17 bases in between. CDR1 and CDR2 (germline): LNHNV, YYDKDF (reference sequence). This CDR3 spans 15 amino acids. Based on the CDR3 plus reference TRBV15 and TRBJ1-1, the full variable domain is DAMVIQNPRYQVTQFGKPVTLSCSQTLNHNVMYWYQQKSSQAPKLLFHYYDKDFNNEADTPDNFQSRRPNTSFCFLDIRSPGLGDTAMYLCATASGGTGNTEAFFGQGTRLTVV.